This is a list of T cell receptor beta chains from one sample in a study of blood T cell repertoires in COVID-19. Here immunoSEQ multiplex PCR was the method, and the copy in TCRdb shows in-frame clones only, minus some. The sample carries roughly 240,000 clones, 80% to 90% recorded once. The sample comprised peripheral blood. The receptors were sampled from a man aged 35 to 55 who had recovered from COVID-19. The CDR3 runs from the conserved cysteine through the conserved F or W. The D gene is left open where the match is weak. Clone size, where shown, is once, few, many, or a class for clones that have expanded.

j_gene,v_gene,abundance,d_gene,CDR3aa,CDR3nt
TRBJ2-5,TRBV24-1,-,TRBD2,CATSSPREGGETQYF,TGTGCCACCAGTTCACCGCGGGAGGGCGGAGAGACCCAGTACTTC
TRBJ1-2,TRBV6-6,-,-,CASTPSASYYGYTF,TGTGCCAGCACCCCCTCCGCCAGTTACTATGGCTACACCTTC
TRBJ2-7,TRBV28,-,TRBD2,CASNQVGRGEQYF,TGTGCCAGCAACCAGGTAGGGAGGGGCGAGCAGTACTTC
TRBJ2-7,TRBV4-3,-,TRBD2,CASSQGSGGTSYEQYF,TGCGCCAGCAGCCAAGGTTCAGGCGGGACTAGCTACGAGCAGTACTTC
TRBJ1-4,TRBV28,once,TRBD1,CASSPGQGFNEKLFF,TGTGCCAGCAGTCCAGGACAGGGGTTTAATGAAAAACTGTTTTTT
TRBJ2-2,TRBV9,-,TRBD2,CASSDGTSGSGHTGELFF,TGTGCCAGCAGCGACGGGACTAGCGGGAGTGGGCACACCGGGGAGCTGTTTTTT
TRBJ1-1,TRBV6-5,-,-,CASRQIMNTEAFF,TGTGCCAGCAGACAGATAATGAACACTGAAGCTTTCTTT
TRBJ2-1,TRBV6-6,once,TRBD1,CASSYGQGTQEFF,TGTGCCAGCAGTTACGGACAGGGGACGCAGGAGTTCTTC
TRBJ2-5,TRBV6-2/TRBV6-3,-,TRBD2,CASSTRLAGRNYQETQYF,TGTGCCAGCAGTACCCGGCTAGCGGGGAGAAACTACCAAGAGACCCAGTACTTC
TRBJ2-1,TRBV7-6,-,TRBD2,CASSLYQSGGAFEQFF,TGTGCCAGCAGCTTATATCAAAGCGGGGGGGCCTTTGAGCAGTTCTTC
TRBJ1-1,TRBV27,once,-,CASSLRGSTEAFF,TGTGCCAGCAGTTTAAGGGGCAGCACTGAAGCTTTCTTT
TRBJ2-5,TRBV11-3,-,-,CASRMGGPQYF,TGTGCCAGCAGGATGGGCGGGCCACAGTACTTC
TRBJ2-2,TRBV7-2,few,-,CASSLQGGTLTGELFF,TGTGCCAGCAGCTTACAGGGCGGAACCCTCACCGGGGAGCTGTTTTTT
TRBJ1-3,TRBV7-2,-,-,CASSLGTSGNTIYF,TGTGCCAGCAGCTTAGGAACAAGTGGAAACACCATATATTTT
TRBJ1-5,TRBV10-1,once,-,CASSESGPDSNQPQHF,TGCGCCAGCAGTGAGTCTGGTCCAGATAGCAATCAGCCCCAGCATTTT
TRBJ1-2,TRBV6-5,-,TRBD1,CASRLTGDYGYTF,TGTGCCAGCAGACTGACAGGGGACTATGGCTACACCTTC
TRBJ2-7,TRBV10-3,-,-,CAIRGTAGEQYF,TGTGCCATCAGAGGGACGGCGGGGGAGCAGTACTTC
TRBJ2-7,TRBV5-6,-,-,CASSAVASSYEQYF,TGTGCCAGCAGTGCGGTTGCTAGCTCCTACGAGCAGTACTTC
TRBJ2-2,TRBV7-2,few,-,CASSPVYGELFF,TGTGCCAGCAGCCCGGTATATGGGGAGCTGTTTTTT
TRBJ1-3,TRBV7-2,many,-,CASSLAGPGTGNTIYF,TGTGCCAGCAGCTTAGCGGGCCCCGGGACTGGAAACACCATATATTTT
TRBJ2-7,TRBV19,-,-,CASSATGRSYEQYF,TGTGCCAGTAGCGCCACAGGGAGATCCTACGAGCAGTACTTC
TRBJ2-3,TRBV5-1,-,TRBD1,CASSLVGDRVTDTQYF,TGCGCCAGCAGCTTGGTAGGTGACAGGGTAACAGATACGCAGTATTTT
TRBJ1-1,TRBV11-3,-,-,CASSPTVEWFTEAFF,TGTGCCAGCAGCCCCACGGTTGAATGGTTCACTGAAGCTTTCTTT
TRBJ2-7,TRBV7-2,-,TRBD2,CASSLGLAGEGWEQYF,TGTGCCAGCAGCTTAGGGCTAGCGGGGGAAGGTTGGGAGCAGTACTTC
TRBJ1-6,TRBV2,-,-,CASSEVSSPLHF,TGTGCCAGCAGTGAGGTCAGTTCACCCCTCCACTTT
TRBJ1-2,TRBV6-6,-,-,CASSYSQGSYGYTF,TGTGCCAGCAGTTACTCTCAGGGGAGCTATGGCTACACCTTC
TRBJ2-7,TRBV19,-,TRBD1,CASSKGQGGNEQYF,TGTGCCAGTAGTAAGGGACAGGGCGGCAACGAGCAGTACTTC
TRBJ2-1,TRBV24-1,-,-,CATSNIRGHEQFF,TGTGCCACAAGTAATATTAGGGGTCATGAGCAGTTCTTC
TRBJ1-1,TRBV10-1,-,-,CASSESILGAPTEAFF,TGCGCCAGCAGTGAGTCGATACTTGGGGCCCCCACTGAAGCTTTCTTT
TRBJ2-5,TRBV7-2,-,TRBD1,CASSSPGTGGGETQYF,TGTGCCAGCAGCTCCCCCGGGACAGGGGGCGGGGAGACCCAGTACTTC
TRBJ1-2,TRBV4-3,-,-,CASSQDRGGYGYTF,TGCGCCAGCAGCCAAGACCGGGGTGGGTATGGCTACACCTTC
TRBJ1-3,TRBV29-1,few,-,CSVARGSGNTIYF,TGCAGCGTTGCGAGGGGGTCCGGAAACACCATATATTTT
TRBJ1-3,TRBV19,few,-,CASSKLRVTSKTYSGNTIYF,TGTGCCAGTAGTAAATTGAGAGTTACCTCAAAAACTTACTCTGGAAACACCATATATTTT
TRBJ1-2,TRBV29-1,-,TRBD1,CSVEDRRGPDGYTF,TGCAGCGTTGAAGATAGAAGGGGGCCAGATGGCTACACCTTC
TRBJ2-7,TRBV3-1/TRBV3-2,-,-,CASSQGGPGSYEQYF,TGTGCCAGCAGCCAAGGGGGGCCGGGCTCCTACGAGCAGTACTTC
TRBJ2-1,TRBV7-9,-,-,CASSLTQAYNEQFF,TGTGCCAGCAGCTTAACCCAGGCGTACAATGAGCAGTTCTTC
TRBJ2-3,TRBV2,-,-,CASTPLGGSTDTQYF,TGTGCCAGCACCCCTCTCGGGGGTTCCACAGATACGCAGTATTTT
TRBJ2-7,TRBV7-2,once,TRBD2,CASSLLGLAGGYEQYF,TGTGCCAGCAGCTTACTGGGCCTAGCGGGAGGATACGAGCAGTACTTC
TRBJ2-7,TRBV7-2,-,-,CASSLAQGYEQYF,TGTGCCAGCAGCTTAGCGCAGGGGTACGAGCAGTACTTC
TRBJ2-7,TRBV6-2/TRBV6-3,-,TRBD1,CASSYSSSGGPYEQYF,TGTGCCAGCAGTTACTCGAGTTCAGGGGGACCCTACGAGCAGTACTTC
TRBJ1-4,TRBV4-3,-,-,CASSQDGPINEKLFF,TGCGCCAGCAGCCAAGATGGGCCGATTAATGAAAAACTGTTTTTT
TRBJ2-1,TRBV6-6,-,-,CASSYATGNEQFF,TGTGCCAGCAGTTACGCGACGGGCAATGAGCAGTTCTTC
TRBJ1-1,TRBV19,-,-,CASSIGGGGNTEAFF,TGTGCCAGTAGTATAGGGGGGGGAGGGAACACTGAAGCTTTCTTT
TRBJ2-1,TRBV18,-,TRBD1,CASSPLARDRGGNEQFF,TGTGCCAGCTCACCACTTGCGCGGGACAGGGGCGGCAATGAGCAGTTCTTC
TRBJ1-1,TRBV4-3,-,-,CASSQGEVNTEAFF,TGCGCCAGCAGCCAGGGGGAGGTGAACACTGAAGCTTTCTTT
TRBJ2-7,TRBV10-1,-,TRBD2,CASSAHATSGSFDEQYF,TGCGCCAGCAGCGCACACGCGACTAGCGGGAGTTTCGACGAGCAGTACTTC
TRBJ2-5,TRBV3-1/TRBV3-2,-,TRBD2,CASSQSLAGGQETQYF,TGTGCCAGCAGCCAATCGCTAGCGGGGGGGCAAGAGACCCAGTACTTC
TRBJ2-2,TRBV4-3,-,-,CASSQDYVRAGELFF,TGCGCCAGCAGCCAAGATTATGTTCGGGCCGGGGAGCTGTTTTTT
TRBJ1-1,TRBV19,-,-,CASSDRRNTEAFF,TGTGCCAGTAGTGACAGGAGGAACACTGAAGCTTTCTTT
TRBJ1-6,TRBV6-5,-,TRBD1,CASSYSAGGLGSPLHF,TGTGCCAGCAGTTACTCGGCAGGGGGCTTGGGTTCACCCCTCCACTTT
TRBJ2-5,TRBV10-1,-,-,CASSENRMETQYF,TGCGCCAGCAGTGAGAACAGGATGGAGACCCAGTACTTC
TRBJ2-1,TRBV2,-,-,CATEGGGRDEQFF,TGTGCCACCGAGGGGGGAGGGCGCGATGAGCAGTTCTTC
TRBJ2-1,TRBV5-1,-,TRBD1,CASSDDRGVFNEQFF,TGCGCCAGCAGCGACGACAGGGGGGTTTTTAATGAGCAGTTCTTC
TRBJ1-2,TRBV19,-,-,CASSIPPVSNYGYTF,TGTGCCAGTAGTATACCCCCCGTCAGTAACTATGGCTACACCTTC